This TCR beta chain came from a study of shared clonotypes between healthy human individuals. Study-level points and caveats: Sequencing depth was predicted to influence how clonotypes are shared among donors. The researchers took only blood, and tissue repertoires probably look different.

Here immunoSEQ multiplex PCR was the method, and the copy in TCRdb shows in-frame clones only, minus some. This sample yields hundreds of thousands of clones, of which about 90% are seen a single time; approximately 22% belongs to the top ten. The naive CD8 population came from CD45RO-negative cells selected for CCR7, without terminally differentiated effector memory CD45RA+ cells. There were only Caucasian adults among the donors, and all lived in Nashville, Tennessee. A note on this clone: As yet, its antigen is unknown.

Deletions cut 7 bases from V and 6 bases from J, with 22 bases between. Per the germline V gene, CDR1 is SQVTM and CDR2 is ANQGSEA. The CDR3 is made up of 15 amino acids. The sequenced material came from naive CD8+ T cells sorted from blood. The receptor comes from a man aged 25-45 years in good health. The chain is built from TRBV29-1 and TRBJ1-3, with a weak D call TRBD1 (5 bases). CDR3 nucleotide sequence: TGCAGCGCCCGTGATGCCAGGGCTGGTGAAAACACCATATATTTT. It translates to CSARDARAGENTIYF.